Listed below are T cell receptor beta chains from one sample, sequenced in a study of blood T cell repertoires in COVID-19. The data were produced by immunoSEQ multiplex PCR, yet TCRdb's version contains in-frame clones alone and is incomplete. The sample lists about 380,000 clones, around 87% occurring once. Material: PBMCs or T cells enriched from blood (not recorded which). The receptors here all came from a man aged 25 to 45 who had recovered from COVID-19. Each CDR3 is given with its conserved first and last residue. The D gene is left open where the match is weak. Clone size is stated in some rows and not others, as once, few, many or a class when expanded.

J,size,V,D,CDR3,DNA
TRBJ1-2,-,TRBV30,-,CAGGRTYGYTF,TGTGCCGGGGGGCGGACATATGGCTACACCTTC
TRBJ2-5,-,TRBV30,TRBD2,CAWQVAGTRGETQYF,TGTGCCTGGCAAGTGGCCGGGACGCGGGGGGAGACCCAGTACTTC
TRBJ2-3,-,TRBV11-2,TRBD2,CASTESGGRLDTQYF,TGTGCCAGCACGGAGAGCGGGGGGAGGCTGGATACGCAGTATTTT
TRBJ2-3,-,TRBV6-2/TRBV6-3,TRBD1,CASSHRGTTDTQYF,TGTGCCAGCAGTCACAGGGGTACCACAGATACGCAGTATTTT
TRBJ2-2,-,TRBV2,-,CASSHGQSTGELFF,TGTGCCAGCAGTCATGGACAGAGCACCGGGGAGCTGTTTTTT
TRBJ1-1,-,TRBV10-3,-,CATISGAQNTEAFF,TGTGCCACTATCTCAGGGGCGCAGAACACTGAAGCTTTCTTT
TRBJ2-1,-,TRBV27,-,CASSLRQGTYNEQFF,TGTGCCAGCAGTTTACGGCAGGGCACCTACAATGAGCAGTTCTTC
TRBJ2-7,-,TRBV18,TRBD2,CASSPLGGVEQYF,TGTGCCAGCTCACCATTGGGAGGGGTCGAGCAGTACTTC
TRBJ2-7,-,TRBV5-1,-,CASSPAGLGGLSYEQYF,TGCGCCAGCAGCCCGGCTGGCCTTGGGGGCCTGTCCTACGAGCAGTACTTC
TRBJ1-2,-,TRBV6-6,-,CASSSGPSGGYTF,TGTGCCAGCAGTTCCGGACCAAGCGGTGGCTACACCTTC
TRBJ2-7,-,TRBV7-9,TRBD2,CASSSGLAGGARGYEQYF,TGTGCCAGCAGCTCGGGACTAGCGGGGGGGGCCCGGGGGTACGAGCAGTACTTC
TRBJ1-1,-,TRBV5-8,TRBD1,CASSPLPTTGGEAFF,TGTGCCAGCAGCCCCTTACCTACGACAGGGGGCGAAGCTTTCTTT
TRBJ1-1,few,TRBV7-2,-,CASSLSRGLEAFF,TGTGCCAGCAGCTTAAGCAGAGGTCTTGAAGCTTTCTTT
TRBJ1-2,-,TRBV7-9,TRBD1,CASSTGTGRYGYTF,TGTGCCAGCAGCACCGGGACAGGGAGATATGGCTACACCTTC
TRBJ2-2,-,TRBV10-3,-,CAISEGLAVLTGELFF,TGTGCCATCAGTGAGGGGCTAGCTGTTTTAACCGGGGAGCTGTTTTTT
TRBJ1-1,-,TRBV30,-,CAWRPPGRNTEAFF,TGTGCCTGGAGACCCCCAGGGCGGAACACTGAAGCTTTCTTT
TRBJ1-5,-,TRBV18,-,CASSPNGASNQPQHF,TGTGCCAGCTCACCGAATGGGGCGAGCAATCAGCCCCAGCATTTT
TRBJ1-1,once,TRBV5-6,-,CASSSWENMNTEAFF,TGTGCCAGCAGCTCCTGGGAGAACATGAACACTGAAGCTTTCTTT
TRBJ1-2,-,TRBV6-5,-,CASGLTSHGYTF,TGTGCCAGCGGACTCACAAGTCATGGCTACACCTTC
TRBJ2-3,-,TRBV5-1,-,CASSYGIITDTQYF,TGCGCCAGCAGCTACGGGATTATCACAGATACGCAGTATTTT
TRBJ2-4,-,TRBV4-3,TRBD2,CASSQDRGTRNIQYF,TGCGCCAGCAGCCAAGATCGGGGGACTAGGAACATTCAGTACTTC
TRBJ2-7,-,TRBV11-2,-,CASSSDLGGPFEQYF,TGTGCCAGCAGCTCCGACCTGGGGGGGCCGTTCGAGCAGTACTTC
TRBJ2-7,-,TRBV2,TRBD1,CASIRGQEQYF,TGTGCCAGCATCCGGGGACAGGAGCAGTACTTC
TRBJ1-5,-,TRBV15,-,CATSRTGGQSNQPQHF,TGTGCCACCAGCAGAACCGGTGGACAGAGCAATCAGCCCCAGCATTTT
TRBJ1-2,-,TRBV12-5,TRBD1,CASGLAQDRVNYGYTF,TGTGCTAGTGGTTTGGCCCAGGACAGGGTGAACTATGGCTACACCTTC
TRBJ1-5,-,TRBV6-2/TRBV6-3,TRBD1,CASSPGGGNQPQHF,TGTGCCAGCAGTCCAGGGGGCGGCAATCAGCCCCAGCATTTT
TRBJ1-4,-,TRBV4-1,-,CASSHRPGPRRETNEKLFF,TGCGCCAGCAGCCATCGGCCGGGACCTCGGCGGGAGACTAATGAAAAACTGTTTTTT
TRBJ2-1,-,TRBV3-1/TRBV3-2,TRBD2,CASRGTSVYNEQFF,TGTGCCAGCAGGGGGACTAGCGTCTACAATGAGCAGTTCTTC
TRBJ1-1,-,TRBV11-3,TRBD1,CASQRDRDTEAFF,TGTGCCAGCCAGCGCGACAGGGACACTGAAGCTTTCTTT
TRBJ1-2,-,TRBV15,-,CATSRDPQGGYGYTF,TGTGCCACCAGCAGAGATCCTCAGGGAGGGTATGGCTACACCTTC
TRBJ1-2,-,TRBV30,-,CAWSSVGASHNF,TGTGCCTGGAGTTCGGTTGGGGCTTCTCACAACTTC
TRBJ1-1,few,TRBV2,-,CASSDQALNTEAFF,TGTGCCAGCAGTGATCAGGCCTTGAACACTGAAGCTTTCTTT
TRBJ1-6,few,TRBV7-8,TRBD1,CASSRQGAGSPLHF,TGTGCCAGCAGCCGACAGGGGGCGGGTTCACCCCTCCACTTT
TRBJ1-1,-,TRBV29-1,-,CSPRRLNTEAFF,TGCAGCCCAAGGAGGTTGAACACTGAAGCTTTCTTT
TRBJ1-1,-,TRBV5-1,TRBD1,CASSAPGTANTEAFF,TGCGCCAGCAGCGCACCCGGGACAGCGAACACTGAAGCTTTCTTT
TRBJ2-1,-,TRBV5-1,-,CASSLNTQNEQFF,TGCGCCAGCAGCTTGAATACCCAGAATGAGCAGTTCTTC
TRBJ1-6,-,TRBV27,-,CASGLSSSYNSPLHF,TGTGCCAGCGGATTATCGAGCTCCTATAATTCACCCCTCCACTTT
TRBJ2-5,-,TRBV29-1,-,CSVGGQGGSVQTQYF,TGCAGCGTTGGGGGTCAAGGGGGTTCGGTGCAGACCCAGTACTTC
TRBJ2-5,-,TRBV10-3,TRBD1,CAISEGQGMSETQYF,TGTGCCATCAGTGAGGGACAGGGGATGTCGGAGACCCAGTACTTC
TRBJ2-5,-,TRBV2,-,CASSSETQYF,TGTGCCAGCAGTTCTGAGACCCAGTACTTC
TRBJ2-3,-,TRBV18,-,CASLQRSEDTQYF,TGTGCCAGCCTACAAAGGAGCGAAGATACGCAGTATTTT
TRBJ2-5,-,TRBV4-2,TRBD1,CASSPSQGAHETQYF,TGTGCCAGCAGCCCCTCACAGGGGGCGCACGAGACCCAGTACTTC
TRBJ2-1,-,TRBV27,TRBD2,CASSFLGGLYNEQFF,TGTGCCAGCAGTTTTTTGGGAGGGCTTTACAATGAGCAGTTCTTC
TRBJ2-1,-,TRBV9,TRBD2,CASEEARGGPNEQFF,TGTGCCAGCGAAGAAGCGCGGGGGGGCCCCAATGAGCAGTTCTTC